Listed here are 21 T cell receptor beta chains from one sample, sequenced in a study of shared clonotypes between healthy human individuals. Clones were read by immunoSEQ multiplex PCR, and TCRdb kept only the in-frame ones, dropping some. The table records approximately 2.5 million clones, about 92% of them present only once. The sequenced sample was naive CD4+ T cells sorted from blood. Subset in this sample: CD45RA+ positively selected. These receptors originate from a man between 18 and 35 years old in good health.

The chain links TRBV5-4 to TRBJ2-1; D unresolved. CDR1 is SGHNT and CDR2 is YYREEE in the germline V gene (reference sequence). V lost 0 bases and J 6 bases, leaving 16 bases between the germline ends. The CDR3 runs 16 residues. The CDR3 DNA reads TGTGCCAGCAGCTTGGGGCCGCTAGGGATAGGCAATGAGCAGTTCTTC. Its protein is CASSLGPLGIGNEQFF. The variable domain in full, with the rest retrieved from reference TRBV5-4 and TRBJ2-1, is ETGVTQSPTHLIKTRGQQVTLRCSSQSGHNTVSWYQQALGQGPQFIFQYYREEENGRGNFPPRFSGLQFPNYSSELNVNALELDDSALYLCASSLGPLGIGNEQFFGPGTRLTVL.

V is TRBV5-4 and J is TRBJ2-5; 10 positions agree with TRBD1. With 3 bases clipped from V and 0 bases from J, the junction kept 2 bases outside the gene matches. The germline CDR1 and CDR2 sequences are SGHNT and YYREEE (reference sequence). The CDR3 totals 15 residues. Written as DNA, the CDR3 is TGTGCCAGCAGCTCGGGACAGGGGCACCAAGAGACCCAGTACTTC. Translation: CASSSGQGHQETQYF.

This chain uses TRBV5-4 with TRBJ1-1; no clear D gene. This CDR3 has 12 amino acids. Germline CDR1 and CDR2: SGHNT and YYREEE (reference sequence). V lost 0 bases and J 6 bases, leaving 6 bases between the germline ends. CDR3: CASSLGRAEAFF. The CDR3 DNA reads as TGTGCCAGCAGCTTGGGCCGGGCTGAAGCTTTCTTT.

The chain is built from TRBV14 and TRBJ2-5; D unresolved. Deletions cut 4 bases from V and 5 bases from J, with 17 bases between. The CDR3 runs 15 residues. Germline CDR1 and CDR2: SGHDN and FVKESK. CDR3 sequence: CASSPFGVIGETQYF. The CDR3 coding sequence is TGTGCCAGCAGCCCCTTTGGTGTTATTGGGGAGACCCAGTACTTC.

The rearrangement joins TRBV30 to TRBJ2-1; D remains ambiguous. The V end was cut by 2 bases, the J end by 5 bases, with 10 bases between. The CDR3 length is 13 residues. CDR1 is GTSNPN and CDR2 is SVGIG in the germline V gene (reference sequence). The CDR3 bases are TGTGCCTGGAGTCGTCCGGAAAACAATGAGCAGTTCTTC. Translated: CAWSRPENNEQFF. Supplemented by reference TRBV30 and TRBJ2-1, the full variable domain reads SQTIHQWPATLVQPVGSPLSLECTVEGTSNPNLYWYRQAAGRGLQLLFYSVGIGQISSEVPQNLSASRPQDRQFILSSKKLLLSDSGFYLCAWSRPENNEQFFGPGTRLTVL.

The chain carries TRBV4-1 and TRBJ2-5; D may be TRBD1 or TRBD2 (5 bases each). This CDR3 region has 14 residues. Germline V gene sequence: CDR1 MGHRA, CDR2 YSYEKL. The V end was cut by 3 bases, the J end by 5 bases, with 13 bases between. The CDR3 DNA reads as TGCGCCAGCAGCCATTCGGGACCCAGGGAGACCCAGTACTTC. Its translation: CASSHSGPRETQYF.

With respect to this clone: Other DNA sequences within the sample encode an identical CDR3. The chain couples TRBV10-1 to TRBJ2-7; D remains ambiguous. The CDR3 consists of 14 residues. V was pared by 0 bases and J by 2 bases, with 8 bases between. Germline CDR1 reads WNHNN; CDR2 reads SYGVQD (reference sequence). The CDR3 loop is CASSESGGAYEQYF. For the CDR3, the DNA is TGCGCCAGCAGTGAGTCAGGCGGAGCCTACGAGCAGTACTTC.

J is TRBJ2-1 and V is TRBV11-2; D gene unclear. V gave up 1 base and J gave up 8 bases, with 12 bases separating them. The CDR3 contains 14 residues. Germline loops: CDR1 SGHAT, CDR2 FQNNGV. CDR3 loop: CASSLVTAFDEQFF. DNA of the CDR3: TGTGCCAGCAGCTTAGTTACAGCTTTCGATGAGCAGTTCTTC.

V and J are TRBV4-1 and TRBJ2-5; 10 nucleotides agree with TRBD2. J was trimmed by 6 bases and V by 0 bases; bases with no gene match: 10. Germline V gene data show CDR1 as MGHRA and CDR2 as YSYEKL. The CDR3 covers 17 residues. The CDR3 coding sequence is TGCGCCAGCAGCCAAGATCTTCCTAGCGGGAGTCGGAAGACCCAGTACTTC. Residues: CASSQDLPSGSRKTQYF.

The chain combines TRBV4-1 with TRBJ1-2; unclear D gene. CDR3 length: 17 amino acids. Germline values: CDR1 MGHRA, CDR2 YSYEKL. Trimming removed 1 base from V and 2 bases from J, with 17 bases in between. CDR3: CASSQGERSKPNYGYTF. The CDR3 DNA reads TGCGCCAGCAGCCAAGGAGAACGTTCAAAACCAAACTATGGCTACACCTTC.

V gene TRBV2 combines with J gene TRBJ2-1, with D possibly TRBD2 on 6 matching bases. V gave up 0 bases and J gave up 6 bases, with 12 bases separating them. CDR1 is SNHLY, CDR2 FYNNEI, per germline. This CDR3 comprises 15 residues. The CDR3 region has the DNA TGTGCCAGCAGTGAAGCGGGCGCGGGGAGCAATGAGCAGTTCTTC. It yields the protein CASSEAGAGSNEQFF.

V gene TRBV6-5 combines with J gene TRBJ2-5; D possibly uses TRBD1 or TRBD2 (7 bases each). The J call is uncertain, as TRBJ2-7 better fits the DNA end. Germline V CDR1 and CDR2: MNHEY, SVGAGI. The CDR3 has 13 residues. In DNA, the CDR3 is TGTGCCAGCAGCAGGGGGGGAACCCACGAGCAGTACTTC. This encodes CASSRGGTHEQYF.

This chain joins TRBV29-1 and TRBJ1-6; D is undetermined. The germline CDR1 and CDR2 sequences are SQVTM and ANQGSEA. The V end lost 3 bases, the J end lost 8 bases, and 23 bases lay between the germline ends. This CDR3 region has 17 residues. This CDR3 is CSVDVPHSSSTDSPLHF. The CDR3 DNA is TGCAGCGTTGACGTCCCCCACTCGTCCTCGACGGATTCACCCCTCCACTTT.

The chain links TRBV25-1 to TRBJ1-6, with 7 bases fitting TRBD1. Germline loops: CDR1 MGHDK, CDR2 SYGVNS. The length of the CDR3 is 15 residues. With 7 bases clipped from V and 8 bases from J, the junction kept 11 bases outside the gene matches. The CDR3 here is CASTSWGTEDSPLHF. CDR3 bases: TGTGCCAGCACCTCCTGGGGGACAGAGGATTCACCCCTCCACTTT.

The genes are TRBV30 and TRBJ2-1; 7 positions match TRBD1. Per the germline V gene, CDR1 is GTSNPN and CDR2 is SVGIG (reference sequence). Trimming removed 1 base from V and 8 bases from J; junction bases left unmatched: 8. The CDR3 runs to 14 residues. The CDR3 coding sequence is TGTGCCTGGAGTGAACAGGGGACCAGAGATGAGCAGTTCTTC. Translation gives CAWSEQGTRDEQFF.

This clone was seen a single time. The V and J genes are TRBV30 and TRBJ1-4, with D uncertain. The CDR3 has 13 residues. V lost 2 bases and J lost 4, with 8 bases in between. Germline V gene lookup returns CDR1 GTSNPN and CDR2 SVGIG (reference sequence). In DNA form, the CDR3 reads TGTGCCTGGAGTTTAGGTCTTAATGAAAAACTGTTTTTT. It yields the protein CAWSLGLNEKLFF.

V gene TRBV25-1 combines with J gene TRBJ2-7; 7 bases are a match to TRBD1. Germline V gene lookup returns CDR1 MGHDK and CDR2 SYGVNS. The CDR3 loop spans 14 amino acids. Unmatched junction bases numbered 9, after V lost 3 bases and J lost 7 bases. Here the CDR3 reads CASSDLDREWEQYF. The DNA of the CDR3 is TGTGCCAGCAGTGACCTCGACAGGGAGTGGGAGCAGTACTTC.

The V gene is TRBV11-1, the J gene TRBJ2-3; D is unresolved. With 2 bases removed from V and 9 bases from J, the gap between germline ends came to 6 bases. There are 11 residues in the CDR3. Germline assignment: CDR1 SGHAT and CDR2 FQDESV (reference sequence). CDR3 sequence: CASSLKETQYF. Written as DNA, the CDR3 is TGTGCCAGCAGCTTAAAAGAGACGCAGTATTTT.

V usage is TRBV5-1 and J usage is TRBJ2-7; 11 positions match TRBD2. The CDR3 is 15 residues long. Looked up from germline, CDR1 is SGHRS and CDR2 is YFSETQ. The ends lost 4 bases at V and 3 bases at J; junction bases unmatched: 6. CDR3 protein: CASSQVSGRGYEQYF. DNA for the CDR3: TGCGCCAGCAGCCAAGTTAGCGGGAGGGGCTACGAGCAGTACTTC. Based on the CDR3 plus reference TRBV5-1 and TRBJ2-7, the full variable domain is KAGVTQTPRYLIKTRGQQVTLSCSPISGHRSVSWYQQTPGQGLQFLFEYFSETQRNKGNFPGRFSGRQFSNSRSEMNVSTLELGDSALYLCASSQVSGRGYEQYFGPGTRLTVT.

This chain uses TRBV7-2 with TRBJ1-2; 7 positions agree with TRBD1. V was clipped by 0 bases and J by 4 bases; unmatched bases: 5. CDR3 length equals 15 residues. Germline V gene lookup returns CDR1 SGHTA and CDR2 FQGNSA. In DNA, the CDR3 is TGTGCCAGCAGCTTAGCAATAAGGGACAGCTATGGCTACACCTTC. Translating gives CASSLAIRDSYGYTF.

The rearrangement links TRBV6-1 to TRBJ1-1; D gene ambiguous. There are 14 residues in the CDR3. V was shortened by 7 bases and J by 0 bases, with 12 bases between the two germline ends. The germline CDR1 and CDR2 sequences are MNHNS and SASEGT. CDR3 in DNA: TGTGCCAGCACGCCCGGGCAGATGAACACTGAAGCTTTCTTT. Translated: CASTPGQMNTEAFF.